These T cell receptor beta chains were read from a single sample in a study of cytomegalovirus exposure and HLA in healthy donors. Method: immunoSEQ multiplex PCR; TCRdb's copy keeps in-frame clones and lacks some. Among over 75,000 clones listed, around 76% were seen once. Sequencing was performed on PBMCs. These receptors were obtained from a man in his forties in good health and CMV-seropositive. CDR3s include the opening cysteine and the closing phenylalanine or tryptophan. The D gene is left open where the match is weak. Clone size is shown for a subset of rows, as once, few, many or a class of expanded clone.

DNA: TGCGCCAGCAGCTCCGGGACTAGGGGATCCACAGATACGCAGTATTTT
CDR3: CASSSGTRGSTDTQYF
size: NA
V: TRBV5-1
J: TRBJ2-3
D: TRBD2

DNA: TGTGCCAGCAGCCGCGGGACAGGGTTAGATGAGCAGTTCTTC
CDR3: CASSRGTGLDEQFF
size: NA
V: TRBV7-6
J: TRBJ2-1
D: TRBD1

DNA: TGCGCCAGCAGCCAAGACCCGACTAGCGGGATCTCCTACGAGCAGTACTTC
CDR3: CASSQDPTSGISYEQYF
size: NA
V: TRBV4-1
J: TRBJ2-7
D: TRBD2

DNA: TGTGCCAGCAGCTTTCAGGCGTACCCCGATCAGCCCCAGCATTTT
CDR3: CASSFQAYPDQPQHF
size: few
V: TRBV7-2
J: TRBJ1-5
D: NA

DNA: TGTGCCAGCAGCGTAGCCAGGGACACTGAAGCTTTCTTT
CDR3: CASSVARDTEAFF
size: NA
V: TRBV9
J: TRBJ1-1
D: NA

DNA: TGCGCCAGCAGCTACGGGACAGCGAACACCGGGGAGCTGTTTTTT
CDR3: CASSYGTANTGELFF
size: NA
V: TRBV5-1
J: TRBJ2-2
D: TRBD1

DNA: TGTGCCAGCAGGGTTGGACAGGGATCCGGGGAGCTGTTTTTT
CDR3: CASRVGQGSGELFF
size: NA
V: TRBV27
J: TRBJ2-2
D: TRBD1

DNA: TGTGCCAGTAGTCGGAGCTCCTATAATTCACCCCTCCACTTT
CDR3: CASSRSSYNSPLHF
size: NA
V: TRBV19
J: TRBJ1-6
D: NA

DNA: TGTGCCAGTAGTTGGACAGGGGGCCTCATGAACACTGAAGCTTTCTTT
CDR3: CASSWTGGLMNTEAFF
size: NA
V: TRBV19
J: TRBJ1-1
D: TRBD1

DNA: TGTGCCAGCAGTGAAGGACAGGGGGCAGGCGGCTACACCTTC
CDR3: CASSEGQGAGGYTF
size: NA
V: TRBV2
J: TRBJ1-2
D: TRBD1

DNA: TGTGCCAGCACGACAGGGGGCGGTGAAGCTTTCTTT
CDR3: CASTTGGGEAFF
size: NA
V: TRBV6-6
J: TRBJ1-1
D: TRBD1

DNA: TGTGCCAGCAGCGTAGCGACGGGAGGAGGCGGGGAGCTGTTTTTT
CDR3: CASSVATGGGGELFF
size: NA
V: TRBV9
J: TRBJ2-2
D: TRBD2

DNA: TGCGCCAGCAGTGATATACAGGGGGTTACCACCGGGGAGCTGTTTTTT
CDR3: CASSDIQGVTTGELFF
size: NA
V: TRBV10-1
J: TRBJ2-2
D: TRBD1

DNA: TGTGCCAGCAGCGTAGCGGGGATCCACGAGCAGTACTTC
CDR3: CASSVAGIHEQYF
size: few
V: TRBV9
J: TRBJ2-7
D: NA

DNA: TGTGCCAGCAGCCAACTCGCCGGGACTAGCGGCACCGGGGAGCTGTTTTTT
CDR3: CASSQLAGTSGTGELFF
size: NA
V: TRBV4-2
J: TRBJ2-2
D: TRBD2

DNA: TGTGCCAGCAGTTACTACAGGGGGCGCGAAAAACTGTTTTTT
CDR3: CASSYYRGREKLFF
size: once
V: TRBV6-5
J: TRBJ1-4
D: TRBD1

DNA: TGTGCCAGCAGTTACTCGGCCAGGGGGCGAGGCCATGGCTACACCTTC
CDR3: CASSYSARGRGHGYTF
size: NA
V: TRBV6-5
J: TRBJ1-2
D: TRBD1

DNA: TGTGCCAGCAGCGAAAAAGGGGGACACCGAGCTTTCTTT
CDR3: CASSEKGGHRAFF
size: NA
V: TRBV2
J: TRBJ1-1
D: NA

DNA: TGTGCCAGCAGCCTCGGAGGAAACAGTGGGGCCTACGAGCAGTACTTC
CDR3: CASSLGGNSGAYEQYF
size: NA
V: TRBV9
J: TRBJ2-7
D: NA

DNA: TGTGCCAGCTCCGTAGCGGGGGCAGACACAGATACGCAGTATTTT
CDR3: CASSVAGADTDTQYF
size: NA
V: TRBV18
J: TRBJ2-3
D: TRBD2

DNA: TGTGCCAGCACCCGACAGGGGGCCTACTATGGCTACACCTTC
CDR3: CASTRQGAYYGYTF
size: NA
V: TRBV5-8
J: TRBJ1-2
D: TRBD1

DNA: TGTGCCAGCAGCCCGCAGAATAATCAGCCCCAGCATTTT
CDR3: CASSPQNNQPQHF
size: NA
V: TRBV11-2
J: TRBJ1-5
D: NA

DNA: TGTGCCAGCAGGACTTCACAGGAACGGTCGGGTACTTTCTTT
CDR3: CASRTSQERSGTFF
size: once
V: TRBV6-5
J: TRBJ1-1
D: NA

DNA: TGTGCCAGCAGCCCTGACTATTCGCCCGAAGAGACCCAGTACTTC
CDR3: CASSPDYSPEETQYF
size: once
V: TRBV11-2
J: TRBJ2-5
D: NA

DNA: TGCGCCAGCAGCCAAGATCCACAGGGTGTTGCTAACTATGGCTACACCTTC
CDR3: CASSQDPQGVANYGYTF
size: NA
V: TRBV4-1
J: TRBJ1-2
D: NA

DNA: TGTGCCCACTACCCGGGATTATATAATTCACCCCTCCACTTT
CDR3: CAHYPGLYNSPLHF
size: once
V: TRBV25-1
J: TRBJ1-6
D: NA

DNA: TGTGCCAGTAGTCACGGGCCGGGGGGGACTAGCGGGAGGATCAACGAGCAGTACTTC
CDR3: CASSHGPGGTSGRINEQYF
size: NA
V: TRBV19
J: TRBJ2-7
D: TRBD2

DNA: TGCAGCGTTGTGGGAGCAACTGAAGCTTTCTTT
CDR3: CSVVGATEAFF
size: NA
V: TRBV29-1
J: TRBJ1-1
D: NA

DNA: TGTGCCAGCAGTTTTTCGGGACAGGGGGCAAATACGCAGTATTTT
CDR3: CASSFSGQGANTQYF
size: NA
V: TRBV27
J: TRBJ2-3
D: TRBD1

DNA: TGTGCCAGTACCACTGCGGGGGGCAACTATGGCTACACCTTC
CDR3: CASTTAGGNYGYTF
size: NA
V: TRBV19
J: TRBJ1-2
D: NA

DNA: TGTGCCAGCAGCGCTAGAAGGGAGACCCAGTACTTC
CDR3: CASSARRETQYF
size: NA
V: TRBV7-2
J: TRBJ2-5
D: NA

DNA: TGTGCCAGTAGCCCTAGGATTGGTGGGGCCAACGTCCTGACTTTC
CDR3: CASSPRIGGANVLTF
size: few
V: TRBV19
J: TRBJ2-6
D: NA

DNA: TGCGCCAGCAGCCAACAGGGCTACGGCACAGATACGCAGTATTTT
CDR3: CASSQQGYGTDTQYF
size: few
V: TRBV4-3
J: TRBJ2-3
D: NA

DNA: TGCGCCAGCAGCTTGGCCAGAGGGAGGGACAGGGCTAATGAGCAGTTCTTC
CDR3: CASSLARGRDRANEQFF
size: once
V: TRBV5-1
J: TRBJ2-1
D: TRBD1

DNA: TGTGCCATCAGTGGACAGTACAATGAGCAGTTCTTC
CDR3: CAISGQYNEQFF
size: NA
V: TRBV10-3
J: TRBJ2-1
D: NA

DNA: TGTGCCAGCAGTAGGACAGTCAATAATTCACCCCTCCACTTT
CDR3: CASSRTVNNSPLHF
size: NA
V: TRBV27
J: TRBJ1-6
D: NA

DNA: TGTGCCAGCAGCTTGGGGGGAGATTCCTACGAGCAGTACTTC
CDR3: CASSLGGDSYEQYF
size: NA
V: TRBV5-4
J: TRBJ2-7
D: NA

DNA: TGTGCCAGCAGCCCCTCGGGACTCCAGTTCTTC
CDR3: CASSPSGLQFF
size: NA
V: TRBV6-6
J: TRBJ2-1
D: NA

DNA: TGTGCCAGCAGCTTGCTACAGGGCGACAGCGAGCAGTACTTC
CDR3: CASSLLQGDSEQYF
size: NA
V: TRBV11-2
J: TRBJ2-7
D: NA

DNA: TGTGCCAGCAGTCCAGGGACAGGGATTAACTATGGCTACACCTTC
CDR3: CASSPGTGINYGYTF
size: NA
V: TRBV28
J: TRBJ1-2
D: TRBD1

DNA: TGTGCCAGCTCCCCGAGGCGAGACAGCCAAGAGACCCAGTACTTC
CDR3: CASSPRRDSQETQYF
size: few
V: TRBV7-8
J: TRBJ2-5
D: NA

DNA: TGTGCCAGCAGACCGGGACTAGCGGGAGCCTACGAGCAGTACTTC
CDR3: CASRPGLAGAYEQYF
size: NA
V: TRBV6-5
J: TRBJ2-7
D: TRBD2

DNA: TGTGCCAGCTCAGGGGGCACGGAGACCCAGTACTTC
CDR3: CASSGGTETQYF
size: few
V: TRBV6-1
J: TRBJ2-5
D: TRBD1

DNA: TGTGCCAGTACCTATGGACAGGGGGGAACCTACGAGCAGTACTTC
CDR3: CASTYGQGGTYEQYF
size: NA
V: TRBV19
J: TRBJ2-7
D: TRBD1

DNA: TGTGCCAGCAGCCCCGGACTAGCGGGAGCCACCGGGGAGCTGTTTTTT
CDR3: CASSPGLAGATGELFF
size: once
V: TRBV5-4
J: TRBJ2-2
D: TRBD2

DNA: TGTGCCAGCAGTCCAGCAAGCGGGCGGGACGAGCAGTACTTC
CDR3: CASSPASGRDEQYF
size: NA
V: TRBV11-3
J: TRBJ2-7
D: NA

DNA: TGTGCCAGTAGAGAAGGAGAGATGCATGGCTACACCTTC
CDR3: CASREGEMHGYTF
size: NA
V: TRBV19
J: TRBJ1-2
D: NA

DNA: TGTGCCAGCAGCTCCCGCAGGGGAACTGAGCAGTTCTTC
CDR3: CASSSRRGTEQFF
size: NA
V: TRBV11-2
J: TRBJ2-1
D: NA

DNA: TGCGCCAGCAGCTTGTTAGGACAGGGTCCCTACGAGCAGTACTTC
CDR3: CASSLLGQGPYEQYF
size: NA
V: TRBV5-1
J: TRBJ2-7
D: TRBD1

DNA: TGCGCCAGCAGCCAAGATCGGGGTTACTACGAGCAGTACTTC
CDR3: CASSQDRGYYEQYF
size: few
V: TRBV4-3
J: TRBJ2-7
D: NA

DNA: TGCGCCAGCAGCTCGGGTAGGTACGAGCAGTACTTC
CDR3: CASSSGRYEQYF
size: NA
V: TRBV5-1
J: TRBJ2-7
D: NA

DNA: TGTGCCAGCAGTGAACCGGGGTCCTACGAGCAGTACTTC
CDR3: CASSEPGSYEQYF
size: NA
V: TRBV6-1
J: TRBJ2-7
D: NA

DNA: TGCGCCAGCAGCTCGGACAGTAGGTCGAACACCGGGGAGCTGTTTTTT
CDR3: CASSSDSRSNTGELFF
size: NA
V: TRBV5-1
J: TRBJ2-2
D: NA

DNA: TGTGCCACCTCCGGGGGAGGGGGCACAGATACGCAGTATTTT
CDR3: CATSGGGGTDTQYF
size: NA
V: TRBV19
J: TRBJ2-3
D: TRBD2

DNA: TGTGCCAGCAGCTCAAGACTGCCTGCCGGGGCCAACGTCCTGACTTTC
CDR3: CASSSRLPAGANVLTF
size: NA
V: TRBV7-2
J: TRBJ2-6
D: NA

DNA: TGCGCCAGCAGCACAGGACAGCCCCCGGAATGGCCCCAGCATTTT
CDR3: CASSTGQPPEWPQHF
size: NA
V: TRBV10-2
J: TRBJ1-5
D: NA

DNA: TGTGCCAGCAGTAACCCAGGACAGGGATACTACGAGCAGTACTTC
CDR3: CASSNPGQGYYEQYF
size: NA
V: TRBV27
J: TRBJ2-7
D: TRBD1